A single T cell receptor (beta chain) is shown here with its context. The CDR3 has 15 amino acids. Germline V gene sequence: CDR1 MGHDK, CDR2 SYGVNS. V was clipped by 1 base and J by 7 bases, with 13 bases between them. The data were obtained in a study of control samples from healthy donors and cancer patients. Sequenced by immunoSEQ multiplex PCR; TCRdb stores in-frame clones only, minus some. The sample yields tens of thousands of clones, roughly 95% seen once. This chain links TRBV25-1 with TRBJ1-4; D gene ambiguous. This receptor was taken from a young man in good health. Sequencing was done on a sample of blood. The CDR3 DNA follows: TGTGCCAGCAGTGAATTCGTCGGACTCGGTGAAAAACTGTTTTTT. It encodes CASSEFVGLGEKLFF.